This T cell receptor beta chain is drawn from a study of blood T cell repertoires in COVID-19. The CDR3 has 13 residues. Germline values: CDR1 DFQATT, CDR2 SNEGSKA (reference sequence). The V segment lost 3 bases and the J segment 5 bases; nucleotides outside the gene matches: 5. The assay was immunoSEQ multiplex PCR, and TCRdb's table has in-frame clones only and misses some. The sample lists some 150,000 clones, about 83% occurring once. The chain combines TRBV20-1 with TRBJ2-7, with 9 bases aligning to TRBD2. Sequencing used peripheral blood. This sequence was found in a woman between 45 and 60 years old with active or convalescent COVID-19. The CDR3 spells CSASVLAGNEQYF. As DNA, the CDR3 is TGCAGTGCTAGTGTTCTAGCGGGGAACGAGCAGTACTTC.